What follows is one T cell receptor beta chain and its context. The data were obtained in a study of identical twins. TCRdb ran MiXCR on the 5' RACE reads and lists one entry per CDR3 protein. The repertoire holds about 470,000 distinct CDR3 sequences, with approximately 25% as singletons. With 4 bases clipped from V and 8 bases from J, the junction kept 11 bases outside the gene matches. CDR1 is SGHRS and CDR2 is YFSETQ in the germline V gene. This CDR3 is built from 15 residues. These records were also assigned to another study, of T cells expressing NK-cell markers.

The chain links TRBV5-1 to TRBJ1-2, with 10 bases lining up with TRBD1. The sequence was collected from a young woman in good health. The sequenced material came from CD4+ T cells sorted from blood. CDR3 sequence (DNA): TGCGCCAGCAGCCCGGGGACAGGGGCGGATGGGGGCTACACCTTC. Residues: CASSPGTGADGGYTF. Combining the CDR3 with reference TRBV5-1 and TRBJ1-2 gives the whole variable domain KAGVTQTPRYLIKTRGQQVTLSCSPISGHRSVSWYQQTPGQGLQFLFEYFSETQRNKGNFPGRFSGRQFSNSRSEMNVSTLELGDSALYLCASSPGTGADGGYTFGSGTRLTVV.